The next 2 T cell receptor beta chains were all read from a single sample in a study of blood T cell repertoires in COVID-19. Profiled with immunoSEQ multiplex PCR; TCRdb holds only in-frame clones, not every one. Among 350,000 to 400,000 clones, roughly nine tenths were seen once, and the ten largest hold about 0.86%. Input material: PBMCs or T cells enriched from blood (not recorded which). The receptors derive from a woman between 40 and 55 years old who had been exposed to COVID-19.

The V call is TRBV9, the J call TRBJ2-5; 8 nucleotides line up with TRBD2. The CDR3 spans 12 residues. The junction had 1 base not matched to a gene; V was cut back by 0 bases and J by 9 bases. Germline CDR1 is SGDLS and CDR2 is YYNGEE. The CDR3 loop reads CASSVAAGAQYF. The CDR3 bases are TGTGCCAGCAGCGTAGCAGCGGGGGCCCAGTACTTC.

The chain uses TRBV7-9 and TRBJ2-2, with 12 nucleotides matching TRBD2. V lost 7 bases to trimming and J lost 2 bases; unmatched junction nucleotides: 5. This CDR3 spans 16 amino acids. Looked up from germline, CDR1 is SEHNR and CDR2 is FQNEAQ (reference sequence). This CDR3 reads CASTASGGVNTGELFF. Here the CDR3 DNA reads TGTGCCAGCACCGCTAGCGGGGGGGTTAACACCGGGGAGCTGTTTTTT.